Below are 2 T cell receptor beta chains sequenced from a single sample in a study of technical replicates of blood from a few donors. The protocol was immunoSEQ multiplex PCR, while the TCRdb copy is restricted to in-frame clones and leaves out a portion. The profile shows roughly 80,000 clones, about 97% of them singletons. Input material: T cells isolated from PBMCs. The receptors were gathered from a human donor in good health.

V usage is TRBV11-3 and J usage is TRBJ2-7, with 10 positions matching TRBD2. Germline V lookup: CDR1 SGHNT, CDR2 YENEEA. The CDR3 is 15 amino acids. J gave up 3 bases and V 5 bases, and 7 bases lay outside the gene matches. Here the CDR3 reads CASSRAASGGYEQYF. CDR3 DNA: TGTGCCAGCAGCAGGGCGGCTAGCGGGGGCTACGAGCAGTACTTC.

V gene TRBV2 combines with J gene TRBJ1-1; D remains ambiguous. CDR3 size: 15 residues. Trimming pared 6 bases from V and 0 bases from J, leaving 14 bases between. CDR1 and CDR2 (germline): SNHLY, FYNNEI. The CDR3 here is CASSALGTLNTEAFF. Here the CDR3 DNA reads TGTGCCAGCAGCGCCCTAGGTACTTTGAACACTGAAGCTTTCTTT.